Listed here are 18 T cell receptor beta chains from one sample, sequenced in a study of early T cells in non-severe SARS-CoV-2 infection. TCRdb redid the calling of the 5' RACE reads with MiXCR, one entry per CDR3 protein. Here the sample spans around 70,000 distinct CDR3 sequences, about 9.1% being singletons. The material was whole blood, obtained at baseline. These receptors all stem from an adult who was a healthcare worker with PCR-confirmed SARS-CoV-2 infection or an uninfected control (not recorded which).

This clonotype was seen ten or more times. This chain joins TRBV19 and TRBJ1-1; D possibly corresponds to TRBD1 (5 bases). With 3 bases removed from V and 5 bases from J, the gap between germline ends came to 25 bases. Germline lookup yields CDR1 LNHDA and CDR2 SQIVND (reference sequence). CDR3 length: 18 amino acids. CDR3 in DNA: TGTGCCAGTAGTATCCCCGGTCAGGGCGCGGGACGGATGACTGAAGCTTTCTTT. Encoded protein: CASSIPGQGAGRMTEAFF.

The genes are TRBV7-9 and TRBJ2-6, with D perhaps matching TRBD1 or TRBD2 (5 bases each). In germline, CDR1 is SEHNR, CDR2 FQNEAQ (reference sequence). With 5 bases removed from V and 5 bases from J, the gap between germline ends came to 13 bases. The CDR3 sequence is 15 residues long. In nucleotides, the CDR3 is TGTGCCAGCAGCGCCGGGGCCACGAGGGCCAACGTCCTGACTTTC. Protein product: CASSAGATRANVLTF.

The sample holds many counts of this clonotype. V and J are TRBV9 and TRBJ1-1; D is uncertain. The CDR3 loop spans 15 amino acids. Germline loops: CDR1 SGDLS, CDR2 YYNGEE. V was clipped by 2 bases and J by 6 bases, with 17 bases between them. The CDR3 DNA reads as TGTGCCAGCAGCGTGACGGACTCAAACTCCGCTGAAGCTTTCTTT. Protein: CASSVTDSNSAEAFF.

Only a few counts were recorded for this clonotype. J is TRBJ2-5 and V is TRBV7-2; D unclear. The CDR3 totals 13 residues. CDR1 and CDR2 from the germline V gene are SGHTA and FQGNSA. Between the trimmed V and J ends, which lost 5 bases and 4 bases, there was a span of 11 bases. The CDR3: CASSRPGGETQYF. The CDR3 nucleotides are TGTGCCAGCAGCCGTCCGGGCGGAGAGACCCAGTACTTC.

This clonotype turned up a few times. The chain carries TRBV5-1 and TRBJ2-7; 7 positions match TRBD1. Germline CDR1 reads SGHRS; CDR2 reads YFSETQ. The CDR3 is 12 residues long. V shed 4 bases, J shed 7 bases, and the junction held 5 bases outside the gene matches. CDR3 protein: CASSTNRGEQYF. As DNA, the CDR3 is TGCGCCAGCAGCACAAACAGGGGTGAGCAGTACTTC.

This clonotype turned up a few times. The V call is TRBV20-1, the J call TRBJ2-2; no clear D gene. Trimming left V 0 bases short and J 3 bases short, with 8 bases between. Looked up from germline, CDR1 is DFQATT and CDR2 is SNEGSKA (reference sequence). The CDR3 is made up of 14 amino acids. CDR3 amino acids: CSARDLSYTGELFF. For the CDR3, the DNA is TGCAGTGCTAGAGATCTCTCTTACACCGGGGAGCTGTTTTTT.

At least ten counts were recorded for this clonotype. CDR3 sequence (DNA): TGTGCCAGCAGTCAGACAGGGGGCAGAACCGGGGAGCTGTTTTTT. Its translation: CASSQTGGRTGELFF. The gene calls are TRBV28 and TRBJ2-2; the match to TRBD1 covers 10 bases. The CDR3 extends over 15 amino acids. The trim removed 5 bases at V and 5 bases at J, leaving 5 bases unmatched. CDR1 is MDHEN and CDR2 is SYDVKM in the germline V gene.

This clonotype was picked up many times. The V gene is TRBV5-6, the J gene TRBJ2-7; D is perhaps TRBD2 (6 bases). Trimming removed 4 bases at V and 3 bases at J, with 8 bases between. The V gene's germline CDR1 is SGHDT and CDR2 YYEEEE. The CDR3 has 12 residues. CDR3 coding DNA: TGTGCCAGCAGCCCGGGGGACTACGAGCAGTACTTC. This sequence encodes CASSPGDYEQYF.

At least ten counts were recorded for this clonotype. This chain links TRBV29-1 with TRBJ2-1; no definite D call. The CDR3 extends over 12 amino acids. Trimming removed 7 bases from V and 2 bases from J, with 9 bases in between. CDR1 is SQVTM and CDR2 is ANQGSEA in the germline V gene. The CDR3 loop is CSAWFAYNEQFF. In DNA, the CDR3 is TGCAGCGCTTGGTTCGCCTACAATGAGCAGTTCTTC.

This clonotype showed up many times. The chain joins TRBV4-3 to TRBJ1-4; TRBD1 might be the D (6 bases). The germline V gene has CDR1 LGHNA and CDR2 YSLEER. The V and J ends lost 4 bases and 4 bases respectively, with 10 bases between them. The CDR3 length is 14 residues. The CDR3 nucleotides read TGCGCCAGCAGCCCCGGGACACGTAATGAAAAACTGTTTTTT. The encoded protein is CASSPGTRNEKLFF.

The chain joins TRBV29-1 to TRBJ1-2, with D hard to call. The CDR3 is made up of 12 amino acids. The V end was cut by 7 bases, the J end by 0 bases, with 9 bases between. Germline assignment: CDR1 SQVTM and CDR2 ANQGSEA. As DNA, the CDR3 is TGCAGCGCCACGGCGGCTAACTATGGCTACACCTTC. Translating it yields CSATAANYGYTF.

This sequence joins TRBV7-6 and TRBJ2-7; D might be TRBD2 (5 bases). The V gene lost 5 bases and the J gene lost 2 bases, with 13 bases spanning the gap. Germline CDR1 is SGHVS and CDR2 is FNYEAQ. The length of the CDR3 is 14 residues. CDR3 sequence (DNA): TGTGCCAGCAGCCCCGGGGTCGGAACCTACGAGCAGTACTTC. Protein: CASSPGVGTYEQYF. The full variable domain, completed using reference TRBV7-6 and TRBJ2-7, is GAGVSQSPRYKVTKRGQDVALRCDPISGHVSLYWYRQALGQGPEFLTYFNYEAQQDKSGLPNDRFSAERPEGSISTLTIQRTEQRDSAMYRCASSPGVGTYEQYFGPGTRLTVT.

This clonotype was seen at least ten times. The rearrangement joins TRBV7-2 to TRBJ2-1; perhaps TRBD1 as D (6 bases). CDR3 size: 15 residues. The germline CDR1 and CDR2 sequences are SGHTA and FQGNSA. V was clipped by 4 bases and J by 8 bases, with 18 bases between them. The DNA for the CDR3 is TGTGCCAGCAGCTCCCGACAGAGTGCAGGGGATGAGCAGTTCTTC. This gives the protein CASSSRQSAGDEQFF. Full variable domain (outside the CDR3, taken from reference TRBV7-2 and TRBJ2-1): GAGVSQSPSNKVTEKGKDVELRCDPISGHTALYWYRQSLGQGLEFLIYFQGNSAPDKSGLPSDRFSAERTGGSVSTLTIQRTQQEDSAVYLCASSSRQSAGDEQFFGPGTRLTVL.

This clonotype was picked up one time. The chain has TRBV20-1 and TRBJ2-1; 7 nucleotides match TRBD2. CDR3 length: 11 amino acids. Germline CDR1 and CDR2: DFQATT and SNEGSKA (reference sequence). Trimming took 5 bases from V and 9 from J; bases not matched to a gene: 4. CDR3 loop: CSARRESEQFF. The CDR3 nucleotides read TGCAGTGCTCGGCGGGAGTCTGAGCAGTTCTTC.

The sample holds many counts of this clonotype. The rearrangement uses TRBV5-6 and TRBJ2-1; 9 bases are shared with TRBD2. Per germline, CDR1 SGHDT and CDR2 YYEEEE. J lost 10 bases, V lost 0 bases, and 14 bases had no gene match. This CDR3 has 17 amino acids. The CDR3 sequence is CASSLEVWSGGPEEQFF. The CDR3 DNA is TGTGCCAGCAGCTTGGAGGTCTGGAGCGGGGGGCCCGAGGAGCAGTTCTTC. The full variable domain, rest sourced from reference TRBV5-6 and TRBJ2-1, is DAGVTQSPTHLIKTRGQQVTLRCSPKSGHDTVSWYQQALGQGPQFIFQYYEEEERQRGNFPDRFSGHQFPNYSSELNVNALLLGDSALYLCASSLEVWSGGPEEQFFGPGTRLTVL.

This clonotype was recorded at least ten times. V usage is TRBV6-6 and J usage is TRBJ1-1; D is possibly TRBD1 (6 bases). This CDR3 comprises 17 residues. Per the germline V gene, CDR1 is MNHNY and CDR2 is SVGAGI (reference sequence). Between the trimmed V and J ends, which lost 4 bases and 4 bases, there was a span of 22 bases. CDR3 sequence reads: CASSSHSGGRVGTEAFF. CDR3 coding DNA: TGTGCCAGCAGTTCCCACTCGGGGGGCAGGGTAGGCACTGAAGCTTTCTTT.

This clonotype was detected many times. This chain joins TRBV9 and TRBJ2-3; TRBD2 is a possible D gene (5 bases). Germline-derived CDR1 and CDR2 are SGDLS and YYNGEE. Trimming pared 0 bases from V and 0 bases from J, leaving 11 bases between. CDR3 size: 16 residues. CDR3 in DNA: TGTGCCAGCAGCGTAGCTACGAGCGGTAGCACAGATACGCAGTATTTT. Its translation: CASSVATSGSTDTQYF.

The V and J genes are TRBV29-1 and TRBJ1-1, with 8 bases that match TRBD1. Germline trimming cut 7 bases from V and 4 bases from J; bases unmatched to any gene: 5. CDR1 is SQVTM, CDR2 ANQGSEA, per germline. This CDR3 has 12 amino acids. The CDR3 sequence is CSGQGSGTEAFF. Written as DNA, the CDR3 is TGCAGCGGACAGGGGTCGGGCACTGAAGCTTTCTTT.